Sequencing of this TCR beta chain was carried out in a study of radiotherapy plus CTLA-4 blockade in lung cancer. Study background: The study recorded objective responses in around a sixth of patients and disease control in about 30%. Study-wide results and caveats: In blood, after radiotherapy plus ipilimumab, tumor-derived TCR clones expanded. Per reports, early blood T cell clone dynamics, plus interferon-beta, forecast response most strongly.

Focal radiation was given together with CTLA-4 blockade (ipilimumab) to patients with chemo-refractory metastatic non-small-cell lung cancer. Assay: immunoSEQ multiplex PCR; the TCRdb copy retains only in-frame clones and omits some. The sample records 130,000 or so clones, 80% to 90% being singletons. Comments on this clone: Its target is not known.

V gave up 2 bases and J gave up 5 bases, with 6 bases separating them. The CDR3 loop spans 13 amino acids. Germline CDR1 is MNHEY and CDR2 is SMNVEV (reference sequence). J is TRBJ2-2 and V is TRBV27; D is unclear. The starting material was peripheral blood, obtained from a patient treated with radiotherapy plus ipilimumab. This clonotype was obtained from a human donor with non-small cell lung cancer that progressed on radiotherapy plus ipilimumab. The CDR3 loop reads CASSLTVTGELFF. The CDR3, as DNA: TGTGCCAGCAGTTTAACCGTGACCGGGGAGCTGTTTTTT.